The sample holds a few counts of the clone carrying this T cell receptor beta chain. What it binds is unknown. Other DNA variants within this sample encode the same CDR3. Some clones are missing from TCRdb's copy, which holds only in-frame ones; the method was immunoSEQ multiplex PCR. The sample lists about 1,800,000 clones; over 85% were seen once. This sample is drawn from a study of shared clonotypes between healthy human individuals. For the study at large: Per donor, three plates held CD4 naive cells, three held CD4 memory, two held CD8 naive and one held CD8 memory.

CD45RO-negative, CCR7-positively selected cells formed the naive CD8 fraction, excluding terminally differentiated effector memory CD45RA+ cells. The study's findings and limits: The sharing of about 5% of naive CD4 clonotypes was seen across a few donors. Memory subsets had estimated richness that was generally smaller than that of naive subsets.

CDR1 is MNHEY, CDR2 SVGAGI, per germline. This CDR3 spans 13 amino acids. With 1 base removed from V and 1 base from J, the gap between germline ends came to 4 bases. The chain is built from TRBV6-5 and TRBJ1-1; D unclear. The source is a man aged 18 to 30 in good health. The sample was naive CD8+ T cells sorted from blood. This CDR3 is CASSYYGNTEAFF. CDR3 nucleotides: TGTGCCAGCAGTTACTACGGGAACACTGAAGCTTTCTTT.